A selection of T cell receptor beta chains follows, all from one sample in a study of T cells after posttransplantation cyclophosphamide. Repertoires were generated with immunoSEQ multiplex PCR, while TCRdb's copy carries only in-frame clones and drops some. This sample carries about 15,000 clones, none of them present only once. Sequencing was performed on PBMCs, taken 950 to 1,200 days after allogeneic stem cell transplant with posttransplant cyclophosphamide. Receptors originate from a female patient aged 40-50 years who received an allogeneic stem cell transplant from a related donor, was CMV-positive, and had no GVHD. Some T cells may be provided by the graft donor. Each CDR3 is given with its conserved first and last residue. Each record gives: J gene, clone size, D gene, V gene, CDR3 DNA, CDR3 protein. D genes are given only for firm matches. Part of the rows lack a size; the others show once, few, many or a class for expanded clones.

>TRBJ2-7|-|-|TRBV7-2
TGTGCCAGCACGACCGGGACTGGCGCCTACGAGCAGTACTTC
CASTTGTGAYEQYF
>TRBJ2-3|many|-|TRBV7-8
TGTGCCAGCAGCTTAGGACAGGGGAGGGGCACAGATACGCAGTATTTT
CASSLGQGRGTDTQYF
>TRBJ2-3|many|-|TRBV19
TGTGCCAGTAGTATAGGGGAGGATACGCAGTATTTT
CASSIGEDTQYF
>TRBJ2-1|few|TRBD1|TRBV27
TGTGCCAGCAGTAGAACCCGGGACAGCGTAAACAATGAGCAGTTCTTC
CASSRTRDSVNNEQFF
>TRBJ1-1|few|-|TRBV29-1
TGCAGCGATTCAGGTGGCATGAACACTGAAGCTTTCTTT
CSDSGGMNTEAFF
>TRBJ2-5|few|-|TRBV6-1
TGTGCCAGCAGTGCCGACTTCGACGAGACCCAGTACTTC
CASSADFDETQYF
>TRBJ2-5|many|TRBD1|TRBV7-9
TGTGCCAGCAGCTTAGTGGCAGGGGGCAATTCGTGGGAGACCCAGTACTTC
CASSLVAGGNSWETQYF
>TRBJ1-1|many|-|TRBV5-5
TGTGCCAGCAGCTTTTCTTTGAACACTGAAGCTTTCTTT
CASSFSLNTEAFF
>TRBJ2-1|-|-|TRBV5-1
TGCGCCAGCAGCTTTGGGGGGGCCCCCTACAATGAGCAGTTCTTC
CASSFGGAPYNEQFF
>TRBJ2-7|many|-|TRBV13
TGTGCCAGCAGCATCAGCTACGAGCAGTACTTC
CASSISYEQYF
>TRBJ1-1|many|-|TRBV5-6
TGTGCCAGCAGCTTGGACATGAACACTGAAGCTTTCTTT
CASSLDMNTEAFF
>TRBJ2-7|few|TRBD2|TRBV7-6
TGTGCCAGCAGCTCGTATAGCGGGGGTGCTTACGAGCAGTACTTC
CASSSYSGGAYEQYF
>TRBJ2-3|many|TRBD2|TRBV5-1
TGCGCCAGCAGCCCCCCGACTAGCGGGGGACTAGATACGCAGTATTTT
CASSPPTSGGLDTQYF
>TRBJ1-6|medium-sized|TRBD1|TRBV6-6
TGTGCCAGCAGTTTGGGACAGGGAAGTTCGAATTCACCCCTCCACTTT
CASSLGQGSSNSPLHF
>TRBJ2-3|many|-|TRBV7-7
TGTGCCAGCAGCTTATCTGGGAGGACAGATACGCAGTATTTT
CASSLSGRTDTQYF
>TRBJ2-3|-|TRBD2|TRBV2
TGTGCCAGCAGTGAATCCCTAGCGGGGGGCACAGATACGCAGTATTTT
CASSESLAGGTDTQYF
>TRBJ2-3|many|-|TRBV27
TGTGCCAGCAGTTTTCTGGGGGGGGGCCCTAGCACAGATACGCAGTATTTT
CASSFLGGGPSTDTQYF
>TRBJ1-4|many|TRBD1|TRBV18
TGTGCCAGCTCACCACTGACAGGGAGCGGCGAAAAACTGTTTTTT
CASSPLTGSGEKLFF
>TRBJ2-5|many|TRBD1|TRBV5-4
TGTGCCAGCAGCTTGGGGGACAGCCAAGAGACCCAGTACTTC
CASSLGDSQETQYF
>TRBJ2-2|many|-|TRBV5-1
TGCGCCAGCAGCTTGGTCGCCGGGGAGCTGTTTTTT
CASSLVAGELFF
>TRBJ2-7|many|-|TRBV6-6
TGTGCCAGCAGTTACGGGACTGACGAGCAGTACTTC
CASSYGTDEQYF
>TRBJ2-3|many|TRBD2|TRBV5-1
TGCGCCAGCAGCCGAGAGACTAGCGGGGGGGCTCCTCGAGTTTTT
CASSRETSGGAPRVF
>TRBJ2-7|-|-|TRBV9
TGTGCCAGCAGCCCGACCCCAGGATACGAGCAGTACTTC
CASSPTPGYEQYF
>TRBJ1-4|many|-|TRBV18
TGTGCCAGCTCACCACCGCAGGAAAAACTGTTTTTT
CASSPPQEKLFF
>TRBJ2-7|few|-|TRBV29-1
TGCAGCGTTGAGGACCCCGGGGTCGAGCAGTACTTC
CSVEDPGVEQYF
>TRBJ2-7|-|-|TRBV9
TGTGCCAGCTTTTTCGGGCAGGGGACGGCCTACGAGCAGTACTTC
CASFFGQGTAYEQYF
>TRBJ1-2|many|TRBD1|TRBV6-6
TGTGCCAGCAGTTACCCCGGGACAGAGGATGGCTACACCTTC
CASSYPGTEDGYTF
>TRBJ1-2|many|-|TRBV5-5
TGTGCCAGCAGCTTGGTCAGGGGAAGGGGCTATGGCTACACCTTC
CASSLVRGRGYGYTF
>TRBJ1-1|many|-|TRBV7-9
TGTGCCAGCAGCTTGGACAGGAACACTGAAGCTTTCTTT
CASSLDRNTEAFF
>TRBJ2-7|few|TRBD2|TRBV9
TGTGCCAGCAGCGGCCCCGGGACTAGCGGGTCCCGGGAGCAGTACTTC
CASSGPGTSGSREQYF
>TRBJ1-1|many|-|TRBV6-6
TGTGCCAGCACCCTGGGGGGGAACACTGAAGCTTTCTTT
CASTLGGNTEAFF
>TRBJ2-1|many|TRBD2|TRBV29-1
TGCAGCGTCCTCAGCGGGGTTAACAATGAGCAGTTCTTC
CSVLSGVNNEQFF
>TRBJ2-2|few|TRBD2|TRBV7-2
TGTGCCAGCAGCTCGACTGGACTAGCGGGGGGATTGAACACCGGGGAGCTGTTTTTT
CASSSTGLAGGLNTGELFF
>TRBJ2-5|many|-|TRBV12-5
TGTGCTAGTGGTCCCTCACAGGGTAACTTAGGAGAGACCCAGTACTTC
CASGPSQGNLGETQYF
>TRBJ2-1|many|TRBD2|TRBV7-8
TGTGCCAGCAGCTTACTTGCGGGGGGGGCCTACTACAATGAGCAGTTCTTC
CASSLLAGGAYYNEQFF
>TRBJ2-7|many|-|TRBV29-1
TGCAGCGGTACAGACTCCTACGAGCAGTACTTC
CSGTDSYEQYF
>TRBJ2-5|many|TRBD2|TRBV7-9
TGTGCCAGCAGCTTAGTGTCGGGGGGGGTTTTAAGGACCCAGTACTTC
CASSLVSGGVLRTQYF
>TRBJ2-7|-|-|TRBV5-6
TGTGCCAGCATTAAACGGGGTATCAACGAGCAGTACTTC
CASIKRGINEQYF
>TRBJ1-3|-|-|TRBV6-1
TGTGCCAGCAGTGAAAGGGGAACTGGAAACACCATATATTTT
CASSERGTGNTIYF
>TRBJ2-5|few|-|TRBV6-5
TGTGCCAGCAGTTACCAGGGGTCCCAGTACTTC
CASSYQGSQYF
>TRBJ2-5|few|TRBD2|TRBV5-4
TGTGCCAGCAGCGGAAAGTTGGGACTAGCCACGGCCCAGTACTTC
CASSGKLGLATAQYF
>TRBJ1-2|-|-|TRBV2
TGTGCCAGCAGTGAAGTGACAGACTCTAACTATGGCTACACCTTC
CASSEVTDSNYGYTF
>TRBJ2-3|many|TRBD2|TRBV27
TGTGCCAGCAGCGAGCGGGGCAGCACAGATACGCAGTATTTT
CASSERGSTDTQYF
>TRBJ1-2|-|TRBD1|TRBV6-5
TGTGCCAGCAGTTCACTCAGGGACAGTTTCTATGGCTACACCTTC
CASSSLRDSFYGYTF
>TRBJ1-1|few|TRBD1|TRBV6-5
TGTGCCAGCAGTGAGGACAGGGGGAATAAAGCTTTCTTT
CASSEDRGNKAFF
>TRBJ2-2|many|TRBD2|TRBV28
TGTGCCAGCAGCCCGCGACTAGCGGGGGGCCTTTCGAACACCGGGGAGCTGTTTTTT
CASSPRLAGGLSNTGELFF
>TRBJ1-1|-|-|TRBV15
TGTGCCACCAGCGGACACCTGAACACTGAAGCTTTCTTT
CATSGHLNTEAFF
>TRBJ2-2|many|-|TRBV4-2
TGTGCCAGCAGCCAAGGGCGGGGCCCGGGCGCCGGGGAGCTGTTTTTT
CASSQGRGPGAGELFF
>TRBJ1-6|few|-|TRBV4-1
TGCGCCAGCAGCCCGTTACAGCTCGCTTCACCCCTCCACTTT
CASSPLQLASPLHF
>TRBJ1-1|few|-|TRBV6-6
TGTGCCAGCAGTTACTCCCCCCGACTTGAAGCTTTCTTT
CASSYSPRLEAFF
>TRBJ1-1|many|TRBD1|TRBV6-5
TGTGCCAGCAAGGTTAGGAGGGGGCATGCTGAAGCTTTCTTT
CASKVRRGHAEAFF
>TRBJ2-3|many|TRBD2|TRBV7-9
TGTGCCAGCAGCTGGCTAGCGGCCTCTAGCACAGATACGCAGTATTTT
CASSWLAASSTDTQYF
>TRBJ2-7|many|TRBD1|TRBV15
TGTGCCACCAGCAGAGTCATGGGGACAGGGGCCCACGAGCAGTACTTC
CATSRVMGTGAHEQYF
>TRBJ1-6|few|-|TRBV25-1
TGTGCCAGCGCGGGACGGCGGGATTCACCCCTCCACTTT
CASAGRRDSPLHF
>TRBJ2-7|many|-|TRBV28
TGTGCCAGCAGCGGGACATTTTACGAGCAGTACTTC
CASSGTFYEQYF
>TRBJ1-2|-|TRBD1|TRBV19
TGTGCCAGTACCGATAGGACAGGACCCTACACCTTC
CASTDRTGPYTF
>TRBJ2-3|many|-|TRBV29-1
TGCAGCGTGTCTTCCGAGCCACGTAGCACAGATACGCAGTATTTT
CSVSSEPRSTDTQYF
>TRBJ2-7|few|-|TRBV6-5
TGTGCCAGCAGTGAATGGCAGGCCTACGAGCAGTACTTC
CASSEWQAYEQYF
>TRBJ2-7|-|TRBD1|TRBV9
TGTGCCAGTAGCTTCGGACAGGGGACGGCATACGAGCAGTACTTC
CASSFGQGTAYEQYF
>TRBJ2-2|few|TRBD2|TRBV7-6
TGTGCCAGCAGCTCATCCTCTAGCGGGGTCTTTAAGCTGTTTTTT
CASSSSSSGVFKLFF